These 5 T cell receptor beta chains share one sample of origin, sequenced in a study of blood T cells in healthy people across ages. The authors ran a second PCR of about 6 to 12 cycles using a sample-barcoded 5' primer and a J-beta primer mix. TCRdb re-analysed the 5' RACE reads in MiXCR, keeping a single row per CDR3 protein. This table has 700,000 or so distinct CDR3 sequences, over 40% appearing once. Source material: blood. Receptor source: a man at least 80 years old in good health.

The rearrangement links TRBV6-2 or TRBV6-3 to TRBJ2-5, with a possible D match to TRBD1 (5 bases). Trimming cost V 5 bases and J 2 bases, with 15 bases left between them. Per the germline V gene, CDR1 is MNHEY and CDR2 is SVGEGT. This CDR3 is 15 amino acids long. The DNA of the CDR3 is TGTGCCAGCAGTGACCATGCCCGACAGCAAGAGACCCAGTACTTC. This gives the protein CASSDHARQQETQYF.

This clonotype was seen many times. This chain links TRBV6-6 with TRBJ2-3, with 8 bases fitting TRBD2. CDR3 length: 16 amino acids. Germline CDR1 reads MNHNY; CDR2 reads SVGAGI (reference sequence). After removal of 5 bases from V and 3 bases from J, the junction contained 10 bases not matched to a gene. CDR3 residues: CASSMGAGGRTDTQYF. The CDR3 bases are TGTGCCAGCAGTATGGGGGCGGGGGGACGGACAGATACGCAGTATTTT.

This chain uses TRBV7-2 with TRBJ2-1; 8 nucleotides line up with TRBD2. This CDR3 comprises 13 residues. Germline CDR1 and CDR2: SGHTA and FQGNSA. J gave up 12 bases and V 4 bases, and 8 bases lay outside the gene matches. The chain's CDR3 is CASSSSTGGPQFF. The CDR3 nucleotides read TGTGCCAGCAGCTCGAGTACGGGGGGGCCGCAGTTCTTC.

This clonotype was recorded once. The junction does not match germline at one end; this may be a read error. The rearrangement links TRBV7-2 to TRBJ2-7; TRBD1 agrees at 12 bases. Germline V gives CDR1 SGHTA, CDR2 FQGNSA. This CDR3 contains 15 residues. The CDR3 DNA is TGTGTCAACAGCTTCGCCGGGACAGGGGGCTACCAGCAGTACTTC. This sequence encodes CVNSFAGTGGYQQYF.

The chain is built from TRBV5-1 and TRBJ2-7; maybe TRBD1 (5 bases). CDR3 length: 15 amino acids. CDR1 is SGHRS, CDR2 YFSETQ, per germline. Trimming took 0 bases from V and 1 from J, leaving 11 bases between them. CDR3 amino acids: CASSLEPGLSYEQYF. The CDR3, as DNA: TGCGCCAGCAGCTTGGAGCCAGGGTTATCCTACGAGCAGTACTTC.